Reported below is one T cell receptor beta chain. Sequencing was performed with immunoSEQ multiplex PCR; in TCRdb, only in-frame clones are kept and a portion is missing. The sample yields 250,000 to 300,000 clones, 89% seen once. The source of the sample is a study of blood T cell repertoires in COVID-19. For the study at large: Italy, Spain and the United States were the sources of the convalescent and acute COVID-19 samples. PBMCs, B-cell-depleted T cells, or T cells provided the cDNA or gDNA that made up the material.

Germline trimming cut 1 base from V and 0 bases from J; bases unmatched to any gene: 6. The CDR3 totals 17 residues. Per germline, CDR1 SGHVS and CDR2 FQNEAQ. The sequenced sample consisted of peripheral blood. This chain uses TRBV7-8 with TRBJ1-2, with 9 bases that match TRBD1. This TCR derives from a woman aged 60-75 years with acute or convalescent COVID-19. In DNA, the CDR3 is TGTGCCAGCAGCTTAGGTACAGGGGGCCACGCTAACTATGGCTACACCTTC. It is translated as CASSLGTGGHANYGYTF.